Described below is a single T cell receptor (beta chain) sequence and its context. The sample is drawn from a study of shared clonotypes between healthy human individuals. Genomic DNA of every subset was divided equally among multiple immunoSEQ plates. Clones were read by immunoSEQ multiplex PCR, and TCRdb kept only the in-frame ones, dropping some. Here the sample spans some 530,000 clones, over 70% being singletons. The unsorted samples took about 90 million PBMCs to get genomic DNA. The CDR3 runs to 17 residues. The V and J ends lost 4 bases and 0 bases respectively, with 16 bases between them. Per the germline V gene, CDR1 is SGHDN and CDR2 is FVKESK.

The source material was PBMCs. This TCR derives from a woman between 40 and 55 years old in good health. Some clones in this sample may be carry-over from other donors' samples. The rearrangement uses TRBV14 and TRBJ2-1; D may be TRBD1 or TRBD2 (5 bases each). This chain's CDR3 is CASSPQVGATSYNEQFF. The CDR3 coding sequence is TGTGCCAGCAGCCCGCAAGTCGGGGCCACCTCCTACAATGAGCAGTTCTTC.